This T cell receptor (beta chain) derives from a study of technical replicates of blood from a few donors. The V gene's germline CDR1 is LNHDA and CDR2 SQIVND (reference sequence). This CDR3 contains 14 residues. With V trimmed by 7 bases and J by 6 bases, 9 bases remained unmatched. Some clones are missing from TCRdb's copy, which holds only in-frame ones; the method was immunoSEQ multiplex PCR. The repertoire has 70,000 to 90,000 clones, around nine tenths of them found once; the top ten carry about 0.27%. The source of this sequence is a human donor in good health. The rearrangement uses TRBV19 and TRBJ1-2, with 9 bases identical to TRBD1. Input material: T cells isolated from PBMCs. The DNA of the CDR3 is TGTGCCAGTAATAAGGGACAGGGAGTTAATGGCTACACCTTC. This codes for CASNKGQGVNGYTF.